A single sample is the source of the 11 T cell receptor beta chains below, sequenced in a study of T cell changes during pregnancy in multiple sclerosis. The data were produced by immunoSEQ multiplex PCR, yet TCRdb's version contains in-frame clones alone and is incomplete. The sample consists of under 50,000 clones, approximately 90% of them appearing once. The sample in question was CD4+ T cells from peripheral blood mononuclear cells, obtained after pregnancy. All receptors come from a female donor with multiple sclerosis, enrolled in a pregnancy study.

The genes are TRBV30 and TRBJ1-5; 7 nucleotides align to TRBD1. Losses at the gene ends were 2 bases for V and 4 bases for J; bases not matched to a gene: 5. CDR1 and CDR2 (germline): GTSNPN, SVGIG (reference sequence). This CDR3 spans 14 amino acids. The CDR3: CAWSLEQGNQPQHF. The CDR3 DNA sequence: TGTGCCTGGAGTCTGGAACAGGGGAATCAGCCCCAGCATTTT. The full variable domain, completed using reference TRBV30 and TRBJ1-5, is SQTIHQWPATLVQPVGSPLSLECTVEGTSNPNLYWYRQAAGRGLQLLFYSVGIGQISSEVPQNLSASRPQDRQFILSSKKLLLSDSGFYLCAWSLEQGNQPQHFGDGTRLSIL.

The chain recombines TRBV6-6 with TRBJ2-3; 8 bases agree with TRBD2. Unmatched junction bases numbered 7, after V lost 6 bases and J lost 11 bases. The CDR3 has 12 residues. Germline CDR1 MNHNY, CDR2 SVGAGI (reference sequence). The CDR3 loop reads CASSRRGGRQYF. The CDR3 DNA reads as TGTGCCAGCAGCCGCCGGGGGGGTCGGCAGTATTTT.

The rearrangement joins TRBV11-2 to TRBJ1-4; TRBD1 matches 9 bases. Trimming removed 5 bases from V and 8 bases from J; junction bases left unmatched: 6. Per germline, CDR1 SGHAT and CDR2 FQNNGV. This CDR3 region has 14 residues. Written as DNA, the CDR3 is TGTGCCAGCAGCGTGGGACAGGGAAGCGAAAAACTGTTTTTT. This gives the protein CASSVGQGSEKLFF.

The V call is TRBV6-5, the J call TRBJ1-5; 7 positions match TRBD1. V trimming: 6 bases; J trimming: 6 bases; junction bases outside the gene matches: 5. This CDR3 comprises 13 residues. In germline, CDR1 is MNHEY, CDR2 SVGAGI. CDR3 region: CASSRTGLQPQHF. The CDR3 bases are TGTGCCAGCAGCCGGACAGGTCTTCAGCCCCAGCATTTT.

This clone appeared a single time. The gene calls are TRBV27 and TRBJ2-2; 10 bases map to TRBD1. The CDR3 loop spans 14 amino acids. CDR1 MNHEY and CDR2 SMNVEV come from the germline V gene (reference sequence). The V and J ends lost 6 bases and 7 bases, in that order; junction bases with no gene match: 5. The CDR3 loop is CASSSGQGLGELFF. The DNA of the CDR3 is TGTGCCAGCAGCTCGGGACAGGGGCTCGGGGAGCTGTTTTTT.

The chain couples TRBV27 to TRBJ1-2, with 8 bases aligning to TRBD1. V lost 5 bases, J lost 3 bases, and 2 bases stayed unmatched. CDR1 MNHEY and CDR2 SMNVEV come from the germline V gene (reference sequence). This CDR3 region has 13 residues. The CDR3 DNA reads TGTGCCAGCAGTCGGACAGGGTACTATGGCTACACCTTC. It translates to CASSRTGYYGYTF.

CDR3: CASSRGSAGNTEAFF. Here the CDR3 DNA reads TGTGCCAGCTCCCGGGGGTCGGCGGGGAACACTGAAGCTTTCTTT. The genes are TRBV18 and TRBJ1-1, with a weak D call TRBD1 (5 bases). This CDR3 has 15 amino acids. From germline, CDR1 is KGHSH and CDR2 LQKENI. V was pared by 6 bases and J by 1 base, with 15 bases between.

V usage is TRBV6-4 and J usage is TRBJ2-5, with D maybe TRBD1 (6 bases). The CDR3 is 11 amino acids. Germline values: CDR1 MRHNA, CDR2 SNTAGT. Trimming cost V 11 bases and J 0 bases, with 7 bases left between them. CDR3 sequence: CAPGDQETQYF. For the CDR3, the DNA is TGTGCCCCAGGGGACCAAGAGACCCAGTACTTC.

In its sample, this clone was seen once. The chain uses TRBV4-1 and TRBJ2-1, with TRBD1 matching 9 bases. The CDR3 extends over 15 amino acids. V gave up 7 bases and J gave up 6 bases; unmatched junction bases: 10. CDR1 is MGHRA, CDR2 YSYEKL, per germline. The CDR3 here is CASTKGTGWSNEQFF. In nucleotides, the CDR3 is TGCGCCAGCACTAAGGGGACAGGGTGGTCCAATGAGCAGTTCTTC.

This clone was detected only once. The chain combines TRBV7-9 with TRBJ2-3; D gene unclear. Trimming took 5 bases from V and 7 from J, leaving 10 bases between them. This CDR3 has 12 amino acids. In germline, CDR1 is SEHNR, CDR2 FQNEAQ (reference sequence). CDR3 in amino acids: CASSPPGNTQYF. The CDR3 DNA follows: TGTGCCAGCAGCCCACCAGGTAATACGCAGTATTTT.

In this sample, this clone turned up once. V usage is TRBV27 and J usage is TRBJ2-7; TRBD1 matches 9 bases. The V gene end was trimmed by 6 bases and the J gene end by 6 bases; junction bases not matched to a gene: 12. Looked up from germline, CDR1 is MNHEY and CDR2 is SMNVEV (reference sequence). CDR3 length equals 15 residues. The CDR3 sequence is CASSWTTGGEGEQYF. The CDR3 bases are TGTGCCAGCAGCTGGACGACAGGGGGTGAGGGCGAGCAGTACTTC.